The 30 T cell receptor beta chains reported below all come from one sample, sequenced in a study of T cell responses to AZD1222 COVID-19 vaccine. Only in-frame clones appear in the TCRdb table, and some are missing; sequencing was by immunoSEQ multiplex PCR. The sample carries some 150,000 clones, 85% to 90% recorded once. The sample here was peripheral blood, taken 28 days after the second AZD1222 dose. All receptors come from an adult who received the AZD1222 COVID-19 vaccine.

The V call is TRBV24-1, the J call TRBJ2-3; D is perhaps TRBD1 (6 bases). Germline V gene data show CDR1 as KGHDR and CDR2 as SFDVKD. V lost 4 bases and J lost 7, with 8 bases in between. CDR3 size: 12 residues. The CDR3 region has the DNA TGTGCCACCAGTGACAGGGGAAATACGCAGTATTTT. Translating it yields CATSDRGNTQYF.

The chain recombines TRBV4-1 with TRBJ2-7; D is perhaps TRBD2 (6 bases). V lost 1 base and J 2 bases, leaving 15 bases between the germline ends. Germline V gene data show CDR1 as MGHRA and CDR2 as YSYEKL. The CDR3 runs 16 residues. The CDR3 loop reads CASSQGSSGIPYEQYF. The CDR3 coding sequence is TGCGCCAGCAGCCAAGGGAGTAGCGGCATCCCCTACGAGCAGTACTTC.

V is TRBV28 and J is TRBJ2-3, with 9 bases fitting TRBD1. The CDR3 runs 15 residues. V shed 3 bases and J 1 base; nucleotides not matched to a gene: 2. CDR1 is MDHEN, CDR2 SYDVKM, per germline. Here the CDR3 reads CASSLTGGGTDTQYF. CDR3 in DNA: TGTGCCAGCAGTTTGACAGGGGGAGGCACAGATACGCAGTATTTT.

The genes are TRBV6-2 or TRBV6-3 and TRBJ2-5; no reliable D call. Germline values: CDR1 MNHEY, CDR2 SVGEGT. V was pared by 0 bases and J by 2 bases, with 4 bases between. The length of the CDR3 is 13 residues. CDR3 in DNA: TGTGCCAGCAGTTACTCTTGGCAAGAGACCCAGTACTTC. Protein: CASSYSWQETQYF.

The table lists this clone with a count of one. The chain links TRBV28 to TRBJ2-3; no definite D call. V lost 7 bases, J lost 8 bases, and 13 bases lay in between. Germline CDR1 reads MDHEN; CDR2 reads SYDVKM. This CDR3 region has 12 residues. The CDR3, as DNA: TGTGCCAGCAAGCCCCCATCGAGTACGCAGTATTTT. It specifies CASKPPSSTQYF. Supplemented by reference TRBV28 and TRBJ2-3, the full variable domain reads DVKVTQSSRYLVKRTGEKVFLECVQDMDHENMFWYRQDPGLGLRLIYFSYDVKMKEKGDIPEGYSVSREKKERFSLILESASTNQTSMYLCASKPPSSTQYFGPGTRLTVL.

The chain recombines TRBV28 with TRBJ2-5, with D possibly TRBD2 on 6 matching bases. Trimming removed 8 bases at V and 2 bases at J, with 15 bases between. The CDR3 is 14 residues long. The germline V gene has CDR1 MDHEN and CDR2 SYDVKM. The CDR3 loop is CASGGRGKQETQYF. The CDR3 DNA reads TGTGCCAGCGGTGGGCGGGGAAAACAAGAGACCCAGTACTTC.

The J gene is TRBJ1-4, the V gene TRBV5-6; D not resolved. The germline gives CDR1 SGHDT, CDR2 YYEEEE. The CDR3 has 14 amino acids. Trimming removed 3 bases at V and 8 bases at J, with 14 bases between. The CDR3 coding sequence is TGTGCCAGCAGCTCTCCGGGCTTGCCCGAAAAACTGTTTTTT. As protein: CASSSPGLPEKLFF.

There are many counts of this clone. This chain joins TRBV27 and TRBJ1-1; TRBD1 is a possible D gene (6 bases). This CDR3 contains 13 residues. Trimming removed 7 bases from V and 6 bases from J, with 15 bases in between. Per the germline V gene, CDR1 is MNHEY and CDR2 is SMNVEV (reference sequence). The CDR3 loop reads CASKSQGRSEAFF. CDR3 in DNA: TGTGCCAGCAAGTCTCAGGGGAGATCTGAAGCTTTCTTT.

This sequence joins TRBV3-1 (or the pseudogene TRBV3-2) and TRBJ1-1; unclear D gene. This CDR3 comprises 15 residues. Germline V gene data show CDR1 as LGHDT and CDR2 as YNNKEL (reference sequence). Trimming removed 0 bases from V and 0 bases from J, with 8 bases in between. DNA of the CDR3: TGTGCCAGCAGCCAAGAGACGGGTGTGAACACTGAAGCTTTCTTT. Encoded protein: CASSQETGVNTEAFF.

The genes are TRBV24-1 and TRBJ2-1, with TRBD2 matching over 9 bases. Germline values: CDR1 KGHDR, CDR2 SFDVKD. Germline trimming cut 0 bases from V and 10 bases from J; bases unmatched to any gene: 3. The CDR3 sequence is 14 residues long. CDR3 nucleotide sequence: TGTGCCACCAGTGATTTGGGGACTAGCAGGGAGCAGTTCTTC. This gives the protein CATSDLGTSREQFF.

This chain links TRBV28 with TRBJ2-1; D ambiguous. The CDR3 is 12 residues long. CDR1 MDHEN and CDR2 SYDVKM come from the germline V gene. V was cut by 2 bases and J by 10 bases, with 9 bases left in between. CDR3 sequence reads: CASSLPLGEQFF. The DNA of the CDR3 is TGTGCCAGCAGTTTACCCCTAGGCGAGCAGTTCTTC. Based on the CDR3 plus reference TRBV28 and TRBJ2-1, the full variable domain is DVKVTQSSRYLVKRTGEKVFLECVQDMDHENMFWYRQDPGLGLRLIYFSYDVKMKEKGDIPEGYSVSREKKERFSLILESASTNQTSMYLCASSLPLGEQFFGPGTRLTVL.

V gene TRBV28 combines with J gene TRBJ2-4, with TRBD2 as a possible D gene (7 bases). This CDR3 spans 13 amino acids. Germline lookup yields CDR1 MDHEN and CDR2 SYDVKM. Between the trimmed V and J ends, which lost 7 bases and 6 bases, there was a span of 13 bases. This CDR3 reads CASTRGGANIQYF. The CDR3 DNA reads TGTGCCAGCACCCGAGGGGGGGCAAACATTCAGTACTTC.

V usage is TRBV9 and J usage is TRBJ2-1; D is perhaps TRBD2 (6 bases). The CDR3 runs 15 residues. The V end lost 4 bases, the J end lost 8 bases, and 19 bases lay between the germline ends. CDR1 is SGDLS and CDR2 is YYNGEE in the germline V gene. This CDR3 is CASSPSGLGMDEQFF. The CDR3 DNA reads TGTGCCAGCAGCCCCTCGGGACTGGGTATGGATGAGCAGTTCTTC.

The rearrangement links TRBV7-9 to TRBJ2-7; 7 bases line up with TRBD2. Germline trimming cut 7 bases from V and 6 bases from J; bases unmatched to any gene: 9. This CDR3 is 13 amino acids long. Germline-derived CDR1 and CDR2 are SEHNR and FQNEAQ (reference sequence). The CDR3 region is CASTPYGGGEQYF. The DNA of the CDR3 is TGTGCCAGCACCCCTTATGGGGGGGGCGAGCAGTACTTC.

The chain employs TRBV28 and TRBJ1-1; D is ambiguous. The V and J ends lost 5 bases and 7 bases respectively, with 14 bases between them. The germline CDR1 and CDR2 sequences are MDHEN and SYDVKM. The CDR3 totals 13 residues. In nucleotides, the CDR3 is TGTGCCAGCAGTCGGCCCCCCCGGGATGAAGCTTTCTTT. This encodes CASSRPPRDEAFF.

The chain has TRBV12-5 and TRBJ1-2; D possibly corresponds to TRBD1 (5 bases). Germline V lookup: CDR1 LGHNT, CDR2 FRNRAP. The V and J ends lost 6 bases and 8 bases respectively, with 19 bases between them. The CDR3 loop spans 14 amino acids. The CDR3 region is CASGLGGFSDGYTF. CDR3 in DNA: TGTGCTAGTGGACTTGGGGGTTTTTCGGACGGCTACACCTTC. The full variable domain, in which reference TRBV12-5 and TRBJ1-2 provide the parts outside the CDR3, is DARVTQTPRHKVTEMGQEVTMRCQPILGHNTVFWYRQTMMQGLELLAYFRNRAPLDDSGMPKDRFSAEMPDATLATLKIQPSEPRDSAVYFCASGLGGFSDGYTFGSGTRLTVV.

The chain joins TRBV5-1 to TRBJ1-3; D not certain. The CDR3 has 15 amino acids. Germline V gene sequence: CDR1 SGHRS, CDR2 YFSETQ. The V end lost 0 bases, the J end lost 0 bases, and 7 bases lay between the germline ends. The CDR3 protein is CASSLEPNSGNTIYF. The CDR3 nucleotides are TGCGCCAGCAGCTTGGAACCGAACTCTGGAAACACCATATATTTT. The whole variable domain, remainder taken from reference TRBV5-1 and TRBJ1-3, is KAGVTQTPRYLIKTRGQQVTLSCSPISGHRSVSWYQQTPGQGLQFLFEYFSETQRNKGNFPGRFSGRQFSNSRSEMNVSTLELGDSALYLCASSLEPNSGNTIYFGEGSWLTVV.

The chain uses TRBV15 and TRBJ1-2, with 7 positions matching TRBD1. Germline values: CDR1 LNHNV, CDR2 YYDKDF (reference sequence). V lost 2 bases and J lost 6; bases outside the gene matches: 3. This CDR3 is built from 13 residues. The CDR3 region has the DNA TGTGCCACCAGCAGATCAGGGGGTAATGGCTACACCTTC. Its protein is CATSRSGGNGYTF.

V gene TRBV7-3 combines with J gene TRBJ2-5; D remains unclear. Trimming stripped 2 bases from V and 5 bases from J, with 9 bases between. Germline loops: CDR1 SGHTA, CDR2 FQGTGA. CDR3 length: 13 residues. The CDR3, as DNA: TGTGCCAGCAGCTTATCCAGCACGGAGACCCAGTACTTC. Its protein is CASSLSSTETQYF.

The chain links TRBV7-3 to TRBJ2-3; TRBD2 matches at 8 bases. The CDR3 runs to 14 residues. Germline CDR1 and CDR2: SGHTA and FQGTGA. The ends lost 4 bases at V and 6 bases at J; junction bases unmatched: 6. The CDR3 DNA is TGTGCCAGCAGCTCGGGACTAGGTGGGGATACGCAGTATTTT. Amino acid sequence: CASSSGLGGDTQYF. The entire variable domain, with the rest obtained from reference TRBV7-3 and TRBJ2-3, is as follows: GAGVSQTPSNKVTEKGKYVELRCDPISGHTALYWYRQSLGQGPEFLIYFQGTGAADDSGLPNDRFFAVRPEGSVSTLKIQRTERGDSAVYLCASSSGLGGDTQYFGPGTRLTVL.

This clone showed up just once. This chain links TRBV6-6 with TRBJ1-2; 9 positions match TRBD1. This CDR3 contains 16 residues. The V gene's germline CDR1 is MNHNY and CDR2 SVGAGI (reference sequence). The V and J ends lost 6 bases and 0 bases, in that order; junction bases with no gene match: 8. Written as DNA, the CDR3 is TGTGCCAGCAGATCTGGACAGGGGCTTTCTAACTATGGCTACACCTTC. Amino acids: CASRSGQGLSNYGYTF.

There are a few counts of this clone. V is TRBV11-2 and J is TRBJ2-1, with TRBD2 matching 12 bases. Germline CDR1 and CDR2: SGHAT and FQNNGV. The CDR3 runs 15 residues. The V gene end was trimmed by 5 bases and the J gene end by 7 bases; junction bases not matched to a gene: 6. The CDR3 DNA follows: TGTGCCAGCAGCCCAGGGACTAGCGGGTTTAATGAGCAGTTCTTC. Protein product: CASSPGTSGFNEQFF.

J is TRBJ2-7 and V is TRBV5-4; the match to TRBD2 covers 7 bases. The CDR3 is made up of 12 amino acids. CDR1 SGHNT and CDR2 YYREEE come from the germline V gene (reference sequence). The J segment lost 6 bases and the V segment lost 3 bases, leaving 3 bases of the junction unmatched. The CDR3 region has the DNA TGTGCCAGCAGCTATGGGAGGGGCGAGCAGTACTTC. Amino acid sequence: CASSYGRGEQYF.

J is TRBJ1-5 and V is TRBV15; TRBD1 matches 11 bases. Per the germline V gene, CDR1 is LNHNV and CDR2 is YYDKDF (reference sequence). CDR3 size: 17 residues. Losses at the gene ends were 0 bases for V and 7 bases for J; bases not matched to a gene: 8. CDR3 protein: CATSRDTGQGARQPQHF. The CDR3 DNA reads TGTGCCACCAGCAGAGATACAGGACAGGGGGCCCGGCAGCCCCAGCATTTT.

The chain employs TRBV18 and TRBJ1-3; D not certain. V was cut by 5 bases and J by 2 bases, with 7 bases left in between. This CDR3 has 13 residues. Germline lookup yields CDR1 KGHSH and CDR2 LQKENI. In DNA form, the CDR3 reads TGTGCCAGCTCAGCCGGGACTGGAAACACCATATATTTT. Its protein is CASSAGTGNTIYF.

This chain joins TRBV4-3 and TRBJ2-7, with a tentative D call TRBD1 (6 bases). Germline V gene lookup returns CDR1 LGHNA and CDR2 YSLEER. V shed 2 bases and J shed 13 bases, with 18 bases lying between them. CDR3 length: 13 amino acids. The CDR3 DNA reads TGCGCCAGCAGCCAAAACAAATACGGGACACCATACTTC. It codes for CASSQNKYGTPYF.

Only a few counts were recorded for this clone. The rearrangement joins TRBV5-8 to TRBJ1-5; D possibly corresponds to TRBD1 (5 bases). The length of the CDR3 is 16 residues. Germline V gives CDR1 SGHTS, CDR2 YDEGEE. V dropped 5 bases and J dropped 2 bases, with 17 bases sitting between them. CDR3: CASSLGDQGGNQPQHF. CDR3 coding DNA: TGTGCCAGCAGTCTGGGGGATCAGGGAGGCAATCAGCCCCAGCATTTT.

The chain has TRBV2 and TRBJ2-6; no definite D call. This CDR3 is built from 16 residues. Germline CDR1 is SNHLY and CDR2 is FYNNEI. The V and J ends lost 5 bases and 0 bases respectively, with 11 bases between them. CDR3 region: CASSSDGLSGANVLTF. The CDR3, as DNA: TGTGCCAGCAGTTCGGACGGCCTCTCTGGGGCCAACGTCCTGACTTTC.

For this clone: The junction and the germline gene differ at one end; a read error may be behind it. The gene calls are TRBV5-6 and TRBJ1-1; D unclear. Germline CDR1 is SGHDT and CDR2 is YYEEEE. The CDR3 totals 10 residues. DNA of the CDR3: TGTGCCAGCAGTTTGGCTGAAGCTTTCTTT. Its protein product is CASSLAEAFF.

The genes are TRBV15 and TRBJ1-5, with D possibly TRBD1 on 5 matching bases. This CDR3 has 14 amino acids. Per the germline V gene, CDR1 is LNHNV and CDR2 is YYDKDF (reference sequence). V lost 2 bases and J 6 bases, leaving 11 bases between the germline ends. CDR3 sequence: CATSRQGPGQPQHF. The CDR3 DNA sequence: TGTGCCACCAGCAGACAGGGCCCAGGTCAGCCCCAGCATTTT. Variable domain in full (rest from reference TRBV15 and TRBJ1-5): DAMVIQNPRYQVTQFGKPVTLSCSQTLNHNVMYWYQQKSSQAPKLLFHYYDKDFNNEADTPDNFQSRRPNTSFCFLDIRSPGLGDTAMYLCATSRQGPGQPQHFGDGTRLSIL.